This T cell receptor beta chain derives from a study of blood T cell repertoires in COVID-19. Study overall: Some COVID-19 samples were acute and others convalescent; all came from the United States, Italy and Spain.

Germline values: CDR1 MDHEN, CDR2 SYDVKM. Trimming removed 2 bases at V and 0 bases at J, with 11 bases between. The CDR3 spans 16 residues. Participant reports of clinical history set cohort assignment. In the authors' methods: The assay estimated nucleated cells by amplifying reference gene primers. Clones were sequenced by immunoSEQ multiplex PCR, and TCRdb holds only the in-frame ones, with some missing. V and J calls plus clone size are reproduced from that table; the DNA served to infer D and trimming. Of about 480,000 clones detected, nearly 90% appear once; the ten largest clones hold just under 2%.

The receptor was isolated from a woman between 18 and 29 years old with acute COVID-19. The chain joins TRBV28 to TRBJ2-1, with D unresolved. Sequencing input: PBMCs or T cells enriched from blood (not recorded which). CDR3 residues: CASSLLVQSSYNEQFF. DNA of the CDR3: TGTGCCAGCAGTTTACTAGTCCAGAGCTCCTACAATGAGCAGTTCTTC.